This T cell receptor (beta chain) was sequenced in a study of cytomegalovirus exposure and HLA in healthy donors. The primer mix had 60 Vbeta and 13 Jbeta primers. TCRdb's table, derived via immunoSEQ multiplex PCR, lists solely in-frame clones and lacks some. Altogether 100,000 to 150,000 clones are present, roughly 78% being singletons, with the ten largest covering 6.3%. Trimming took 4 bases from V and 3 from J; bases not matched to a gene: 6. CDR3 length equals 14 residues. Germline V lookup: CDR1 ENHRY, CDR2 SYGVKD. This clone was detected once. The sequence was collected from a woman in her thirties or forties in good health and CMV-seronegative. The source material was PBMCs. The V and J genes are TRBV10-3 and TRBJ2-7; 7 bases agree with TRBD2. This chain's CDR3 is CAISGRGSLYEQYF. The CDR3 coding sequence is TGTGCCATCAGTGGACGCGGGAGCCTCTACGAGCAGTACTTC.